The sequence of this T cell receptor (beta chain) was determined in a study of T cells in tumors after PD-1 blockade (dated by TCRdb to between 2018 and 2021). For the wider study: Exclusion criteria were prior checkpoint blockade, use of systemic immunosuppressants, or recent radiotherapy or other anti-cancer therapy within 4 weeks. An average of around 120,000 TCR templates (range roughly 22,000-290,000) and 35,000 or so unique clonotypes was obtained for peripheral blood samples. To compare blood and tumor clonotypes, bulk TCR sequencing was performed on nine to ten peripheral blood samples from roughly five patients. Using site-matched tumors from BCC or SCC patients sampled before and after anti-PD-1 therapy, the study carried out paired single-cell RNA and TCR sequencing. Ongoing daily vismodegib 150 mg was also given to a subset of patients during anti-PD-1 treatment. RECIST version 1.1 was used to evaluate clinical response. Pembrolizumab 200 mg every 3 weeks or cemiplimab 350 mg every 2 weeks was administered to patients.

The time point label corresponds to: before anti-PD-1 therapy. For bulk TCRbeta sequencing, genomic DNA was extracted from tumor biopsies or peripheral blood, and input amounts ranged from 616 ng to 6,004 ng. All patients had histologically proven advanced or metastatic basal or squamous cell carcinoma and were poor candidates for surgical resection. The basal cell carcinoma cohort comprised eleven to twelve patients, of whom about eight had bulk tumor TCR sequencing. Deep TCRbeta sequencing was performed with the immunoSEQ platform. Per the source publication's procedure: For further analysis, only productive rearrangements were exported from the immunoSEQ Analyzer. T cell phenotypes were assigned to bulk TCRbeta clonotypes by matching the clonotypes to single-cell RNA+TCR-seq clones with the same TCRbeta sequence. Tumor enrichment of a clone was calculated by dividing the clone's tumor frequency by the clone's PBMC frequency, both taken from bulk TCR sequencing. TCRs were sorted with GLIPH into specificity groups, meaning clusters of distinct TCRs that share CDR3 motifs and likely recognize common antigens. TCRdb retrieved this table from immuneACCESS and kept in-frame rearrangements only. Not all clones are present; in checked studies, unresolved V genes account for under half, and no reason is known for the remainder. Clone size and the V and J calls come from that table; the DNA yielded D and trimming. The sample table contains fewer than 50,000 clones; only one count was recorded for about 85% of them. Approximately 4.1% of the sample is in the top ten clones.

Inclusive of the bounding cysteine and phenylalanine, the CDR3 is 16 residues long. The read is trimmed to its CDR3 DNA, 48 bases read in frame from base 1. Points the paper makes about the study in general: Where the novel T cell clones came from was not identified, and possible sources could include lymphoid organs or rare unexpanded clones inside the tumor or in the tumor periphery. About 41% of tumor TCR clonotypes were detected in blood, and some novel exhausted tumor clones were observed in pre-treatment blood, which was taken as suggesting peripheral recruitment.

Of note for this clone: It has no known antigen specificity. No per-base quality is available; no much larger clone lies one base away.

Sequenced here: PBMCs, sampled before anti-PD-1 treatment. This clonotype was sampled from a human donor with basal cell carcinoma. The chain couples TRBV1 to TRBJ1-6; the D call TRBD1 from the table was never checked on the DNA. TRBV1 corresponds to a pseudogene. The encoded CDR3 is CTSSQDRDSVSSPLHF. DNA sequence: TGCACCAGCAGCCAAGATAGGGACAGTGTAAGTTCACCCCTCCACTTT.